This TCR beta chain was recovered during a study of blood T cell repertoires in COVID-19. As for the study in general: The study drew acute and convalescent COVID-19 samples from the United States, Italy and Spain. The analysed material was cDNA or gDNA that came from T cells, B-cell-depleted T cells, or PBMCs.

The CDR3 has 14 amino acids. Germline V gives CDR1 MNHEY, CDR2 SVGAGI. V lost 4 bases and J 3 bases, leaving 12 bases between the germline ends. This clone is a singleton in its sample. Authors' data handling: Reference gene primer amplification gave nucleated cell count estimates. This table comes from immunoSEQ multiplex PCR, and its TCRdb copy is limited to in-frame clones, with some not included. V and J calls and clone size come straight from that table; D and trimming were deduced from the DNA. The sample lists approximately 250,000 clones; approximately 81% were seen once. This receptor was taken from a man between 60 and 75 years old with acute or convalescent COVID-19. The genes are TRBV6-5 and TRBJ1-1; D gene uncertain. Material for sequencing was peripheral blood. The CDR3 loop is CASSFSPSDTEAFF. The CDR3 coding sequence is TGTGCCAGCAGTTTTTCTCCCTCCGACACTGAAGCTTTCTTT.